This TCR beta chain is from a study of identical twins. Using its own MiXCR run on the 5' RACE reads, TCRdb lists one record per CDR3 protein. The data contain 200,000 to 250,000 distinct CDR3 sequences, around 15% of them seen just once; the ten biggest clones take up under 9.5%. This clonotype was observed a few times. Antigen unknown. V lost 5 bases, J lost 6 bases, and 7 bases lay in between. The CDR3 length is 12 residues. CDR1 SGHVS and CDR2 FNYEAQ come from the germline V gene. Whole-study results and caveats: Fewer insertions characterized abundant cord blood beta clonotypes, whereas memory repertoires showed none.

This rearrangement joins TRBV7-6 to TRBJ2-2; D gene ambiguous. The specimen sequenced was memory (CD45RO+) T cells sorted from blood. The clonotype originates from a young woman in good health. The chain's CDR3 is CASSPGAGELFF. The DNA of the CDR3 is TGTGCCAGCAGCCCCGGCGCCGGGGAGCTGTTTTTT.